This T cell receptor beta chain emerged from a study of T cells expressing NK-cell markers. This CDR3 is built from 12 residues. CDR1 is SQVTM, CDR2 ANQGSEA, per germline. TCRdb re-called the 5' RACE reads and shows each CDR3 protein once, DNA omitted. This sample's table has about 150,000 distinct CDR3 sequences. The chain joins TRBV29-1 to TRBJ1-1; the D gene TCRdb calls, TRBD1, cannot be checked with no DNA. This TCR came from a woman aged 45-59 years in good health. The sample was blood T cells: a sorted CD56 or NKG2C T cell subset, CD4+ or CD8+ T cells, or bulk PBMC T cells (not recorded which). The CDR3 is CSAVGQGTEAFF.